This record looks at one TCR beta chain sequence and its context. Its matching antigen is unknown. Both 60 Vbeta primers and 13 Jbeta primers went into the PCR. Measured with immunoSEQ multiplex PCR; TCRdb has only the in-frame clones, and not every one. The table has 100,000 to 130,000 clones, 77% seen once. The source of the sample is a study of cytomegalovirus exposure and HLA in healthy donors. Notes on the study in general: Reported performance of the classifier showed diagnosis of cytomegalovirus status with high specificity and sensitivity.

J was trimmed by 4 bases and V by 4 bases; bases with no gene match: 9. CDR3 length: 16 amino acids. Germline CDR1 SGDLS, CDR2 YYNGEE. The TCR sequence derives from a male donor in good health and CMV-seronegative. The gene calls are TRBV9 and TRBJ2-1; TRBD2 agrees at 9 bases. The sequenced material came from PBMCs. The CDR3 sequence: CASSQTTGLAYNEQFF. In DNA form, the CDR3 reads TGTGCCAGCAGCCAAACAACGGGACTAGCATACAATGAGCAGTTCTTC.